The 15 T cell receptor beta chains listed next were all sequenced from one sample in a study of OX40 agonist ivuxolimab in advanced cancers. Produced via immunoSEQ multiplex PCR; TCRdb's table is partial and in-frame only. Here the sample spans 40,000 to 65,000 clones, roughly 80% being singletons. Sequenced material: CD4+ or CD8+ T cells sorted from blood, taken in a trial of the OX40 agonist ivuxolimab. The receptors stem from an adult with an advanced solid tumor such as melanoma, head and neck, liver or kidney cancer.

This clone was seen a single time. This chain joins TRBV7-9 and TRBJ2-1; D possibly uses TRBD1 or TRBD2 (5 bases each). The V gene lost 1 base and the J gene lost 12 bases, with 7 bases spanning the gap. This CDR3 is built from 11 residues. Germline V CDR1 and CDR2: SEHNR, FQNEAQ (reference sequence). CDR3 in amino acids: CASSLVGGQFF. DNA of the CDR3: TGTGCCAGCAGCTTAGTTGGGGGGCAGTTCTTC.

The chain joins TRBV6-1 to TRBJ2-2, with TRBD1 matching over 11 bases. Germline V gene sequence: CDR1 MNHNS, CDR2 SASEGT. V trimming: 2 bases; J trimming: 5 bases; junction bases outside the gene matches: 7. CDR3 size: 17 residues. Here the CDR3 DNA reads TGTGCCAGCAGTGAAATCCCGGGACAGGGGGGGACCGGGGAGCTGTTTTTT. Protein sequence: CASSEIPGQGGTGELFF.

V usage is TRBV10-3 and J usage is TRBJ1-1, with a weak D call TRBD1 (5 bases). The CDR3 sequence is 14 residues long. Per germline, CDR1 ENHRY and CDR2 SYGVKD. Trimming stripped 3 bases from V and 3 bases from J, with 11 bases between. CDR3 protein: CAISDGGADTEAFF. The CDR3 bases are TGTGCCATCAGTGACGGAGGGGCGGACACTGAAGCTTTCTTT.

The CDR3 DNA is TGCGCCAGCAGCTTGGGAACCATGAACACTGAAGCTTTCTTT. Protein: CASSLGTMNTEAFF. The chain links TRBV5-1 to TRBJ1-1, with D unclear. Germline values: CDR1 SGHRS, CDR2 YFSETQ. The V end lost 0 bases, the J end lost 0 bases, and 6 bases lay between the germline ends. The CDR3 is 14 residues long.

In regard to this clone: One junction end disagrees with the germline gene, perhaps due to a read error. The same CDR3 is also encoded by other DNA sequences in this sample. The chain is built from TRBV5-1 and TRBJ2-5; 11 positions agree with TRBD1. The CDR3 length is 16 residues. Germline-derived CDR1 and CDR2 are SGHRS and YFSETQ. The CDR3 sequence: CASSLGQGAWQETQYF. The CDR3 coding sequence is TGCGCCAGTAGCTTAGGACAGGGGGCCTGGCAAGAGACCCAGTACTTC.

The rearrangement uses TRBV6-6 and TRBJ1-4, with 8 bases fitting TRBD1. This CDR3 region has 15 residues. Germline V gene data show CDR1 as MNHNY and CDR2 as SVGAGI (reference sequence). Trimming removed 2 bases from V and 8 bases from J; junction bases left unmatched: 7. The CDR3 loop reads CASSYNQGAGEKLFF. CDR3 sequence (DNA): TGTGCCAGCAGTTACAATCAGGGGGCAGGGGAAAAACTGTTTTTT.

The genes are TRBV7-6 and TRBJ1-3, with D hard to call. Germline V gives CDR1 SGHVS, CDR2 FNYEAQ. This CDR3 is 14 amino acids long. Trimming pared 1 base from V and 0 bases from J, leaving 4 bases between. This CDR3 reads CASSLGVSGNTIYF. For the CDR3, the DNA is TGTGCCAGCAGCTTAGGGGTCTCTGGAAACACCATATATTTT.

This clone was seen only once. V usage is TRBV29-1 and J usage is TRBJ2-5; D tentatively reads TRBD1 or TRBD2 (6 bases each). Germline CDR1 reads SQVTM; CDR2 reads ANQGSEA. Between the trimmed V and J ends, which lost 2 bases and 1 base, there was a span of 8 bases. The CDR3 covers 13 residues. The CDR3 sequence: CSVEKGGQETQYF. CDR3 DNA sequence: TGCAGCGTTGAAAAGGGGGGCCAAGAGACCCAGTACTTC.

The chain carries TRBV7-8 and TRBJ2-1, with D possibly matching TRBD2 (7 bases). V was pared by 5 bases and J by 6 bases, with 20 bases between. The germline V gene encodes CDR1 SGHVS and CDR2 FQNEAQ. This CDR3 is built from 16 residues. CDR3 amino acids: CASSLLSGGPANEQFF. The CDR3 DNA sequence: TGTGCCAGCAGCCTCCTTTCCGGGGGGCCCGCCAATGAGCAGTTCTTC.

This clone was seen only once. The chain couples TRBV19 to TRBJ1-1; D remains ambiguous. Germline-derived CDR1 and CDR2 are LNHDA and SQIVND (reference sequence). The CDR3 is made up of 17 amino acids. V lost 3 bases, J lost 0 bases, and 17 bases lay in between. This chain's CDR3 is CASSIPRTERVNTEAFF. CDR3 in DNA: TGTGCCAGTAGTATTCCCAGGACCGAGAGGGTGAACACTGAAGCTTTCTTT.

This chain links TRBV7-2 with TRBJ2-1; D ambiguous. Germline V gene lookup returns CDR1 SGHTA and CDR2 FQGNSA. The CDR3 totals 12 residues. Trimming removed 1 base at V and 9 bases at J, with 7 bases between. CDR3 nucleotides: TGTGCCAGCAGCTTAGGTTTTGGTGAGCAGTTCTTC. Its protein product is CASSLGFGEQFF.

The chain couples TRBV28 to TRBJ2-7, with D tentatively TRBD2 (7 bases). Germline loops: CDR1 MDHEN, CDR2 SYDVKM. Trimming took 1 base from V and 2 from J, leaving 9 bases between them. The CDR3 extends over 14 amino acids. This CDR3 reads CASSLSGGPYEQYF. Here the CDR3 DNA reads TGTGCCAGCAGTTTATCGGGGGGCCCCTACGAGCAGTACTTC. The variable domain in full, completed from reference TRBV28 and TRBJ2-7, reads DVKVTQSSRYLVKRTGEKVFLECVQDMDHENMFWYRQDPGLGLRLIYFSYDVKMKEKGDIPEGYSVSREKKERFSLILESASTNQTSMYLCASSLSGGPYEQYFGPGTRLTVT.

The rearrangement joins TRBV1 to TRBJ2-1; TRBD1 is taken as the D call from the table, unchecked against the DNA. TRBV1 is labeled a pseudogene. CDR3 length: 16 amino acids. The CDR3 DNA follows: TGCACCAGCAGCCACTGGTCCAGGGGGCGGCACAATGAGCAGTTCTTC. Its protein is CTSSHWSRGRHNEQFF.

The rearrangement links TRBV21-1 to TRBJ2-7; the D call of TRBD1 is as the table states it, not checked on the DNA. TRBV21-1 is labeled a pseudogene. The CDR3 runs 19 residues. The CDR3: CASSPGTGGSTPQSYEQYF. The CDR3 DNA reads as TGTGCCAGCAGCCCGGGGACAGGGGGCTCAACCCCCCAATCCTACGAGCAGTACTTC.

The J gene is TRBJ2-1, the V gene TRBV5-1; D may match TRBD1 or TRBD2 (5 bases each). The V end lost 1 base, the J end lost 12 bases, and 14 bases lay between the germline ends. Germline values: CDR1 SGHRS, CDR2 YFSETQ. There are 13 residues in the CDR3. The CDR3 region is CASSLRGDGGQFF. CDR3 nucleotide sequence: TGCGCCAGCAGCTTGCGGGGCGATGGTGGGCAGTTCTTC.